These T cell receptor beta chains were read from a single sample in a study of vaccination effects on CD4 cells after COVID-19. What these receptors recognize is not known. Clones were sequenced by immunoSEQ multiplex PCR, and TCRdb holds only the in-frame ones, with some missing. The table records more than 65,000 clones, approximately 81% of them present only once. The sequenced sample was CD4+ T cells from PBMCs cultured with HCoV-229E spike peptides, obtained after COVID-19 vaccination. The receptors here all came from a human donor who received a COVID-19 vaccine. CDR3s leave out the opening cysteine and the closing phenylalanine or tryptophan. D genes are given only for firm matches.

CDR3aa: ASSFSQGRPINYGYT
j_gene: TRBJ1-2
d_gene: NA
v_gene: TRBV7-2

CDR3aa: ASSEASAGNTIY
j_gene: TRBJ1-3
d_gene: NA
v_gene: TRBV2

CDR3aa: ASSQRALGYT
j_gene: TRBJ1-2
d_gene: NA
v_gene: TRBV3-1/TRBV3-2

CDR3aa: ASSNRGAGAGNTIY
j_gene: TRBJ1-3
d_gene: NA
v_gene: TRBV18

CDR3aa: ASSFLGDDAEAF
j_gene: TRBJ1-1
d_gene: NA
v_gene: TRBV27

CDR3aa: ASSLMGRGRGETQY
j_gene: TRBJ2-5
d_gene: TRBD1
v_gene: TRBV5-1

CDR3aa: ASSQRHSPGDTEAF
j_gene: TRBJ1-1
d_gene: NA
v_gene: TRBV7-2

CDR3aa: ASSVAATYNEQF
j_gene: TRBJ2-1
d_gene: NA
v_gene: TRBV4-2

CDR3aa: ASGSGQWVSPLH
j_gene: TRBJ1-6
d_gene: NA
v_gene: TRBV12-5

CDR3aa: ASSLSLGGANVLT
j_gene: TRBJ2-6
d_gene: NA
v_gene: TRBV5-1

CDR3aa: ASSDRMNTGELF
j_gene: TRBJ2-2
d_gene: NA
v_gene: TRBV25-1

CDR3aa: ASSGGGSTDTQY
j_gene: TRBJ2-3
d_gene: TRBD2
v_gene: TRBV5-1

CDR3aa: ASSLGDHQETQY
j_gene: TRBJ2-5
d_gene: NA
v_gene: TRBV5-1

CDR3aa: ASSAQTGVAF
j_gene: TRBJ1-1
d_gene: TRBD1
v_gene: TRBV27

CDR3aa: ASSQDKQGGTEAF
j_gene: TRBJ1-1
d_gene: TRBD1
v_gene: TRBV3-1/TRBV3-2

CDR3aa: ASSPDGLMSGNTIY
j_gene: TRBJ1-3
d_gene: NA
v_gene: TRBV7-2

CDR3aa: ASSQYYTAPQH
j_gene: TRBJ1-5
d_gene: NA
v_gene: TRBV3-1/TRBV3-2

CDR3aa: ASSEGEYGYT
j_gene: TRBJ1-2
d_gene: NA
v_gene: TRBV6-1

CDR3aa: ASSFRPGLAGAGLDTQY
j_gene: TRBJ2-3
d_gene: TRBD2
v_gene: TRBV5-6